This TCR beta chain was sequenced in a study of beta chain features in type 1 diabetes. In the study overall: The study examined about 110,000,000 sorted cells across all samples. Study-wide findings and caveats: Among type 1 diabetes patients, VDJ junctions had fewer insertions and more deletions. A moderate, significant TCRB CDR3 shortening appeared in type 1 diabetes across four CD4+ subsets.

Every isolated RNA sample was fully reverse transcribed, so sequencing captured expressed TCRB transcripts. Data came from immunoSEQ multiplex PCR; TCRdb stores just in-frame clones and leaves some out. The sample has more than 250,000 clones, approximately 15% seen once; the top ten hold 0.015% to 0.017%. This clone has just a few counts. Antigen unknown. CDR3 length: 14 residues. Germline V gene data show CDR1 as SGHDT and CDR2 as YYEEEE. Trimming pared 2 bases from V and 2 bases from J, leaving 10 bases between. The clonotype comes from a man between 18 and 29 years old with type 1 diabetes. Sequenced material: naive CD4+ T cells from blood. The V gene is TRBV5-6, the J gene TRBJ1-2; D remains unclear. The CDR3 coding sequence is TGTGCCAGCAGCTTTCCGGGTTGGAACTATGGCTACACCTTC. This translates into CASSFPGWNYGYTF.